This T cell receptor beta chain was recovered during a study of human T cells and chemical hapten exposure. Study-wide findings and caveats: Alopecia was present in the donors, so their immune response may differ from healthy people's.

Time point reported: patch test 2, 6 weeks after DPC sensitization. Treatment here: therapeutic diphenylcyclopropenone sensitization with weekly scalp DPC. TCRdb reprocessed the RACE reads via MiXCR and lists one record per CDR3 protein. The repertoire has approximately 350,000 distinct CDR3 sequences, roughly 6% of them found once; the top ten carry about 5.6%. This CDR3 spans 15 amino acids. Germline V gives CDR1 SGHTA, CDR2 FQGNSA. The V gene lost 2 bases and the J gene lost 4 bases, with 13 bases spanning the gap. This clonotype has ten or more counts. Its antigen is unidentified. This receptor was identified in a woman younger than 35 with alopecia areata. Some clones in this sample may be carry-over from other donors' samples. The sample here was whole blood, taken in connection with sensitization to the hapten diphenylcyclopropenone (DPC). The chain has TRBV7-2 and TRBJ2-3, with D uncertain. CDR3 nucleotides: TGTGCCAGCAGCTTAAGGGCAAAAGGACCAGATACGCAGTATTTT. Translated: CASSLRAKGPDTQYF.